The 32 T cell receptor beta chains listed next were all sequenced from one sample in a study of blood T cell repertoires in COVID-19. Data came from immunoSEQ multiplex PCR; TCRdb stores just in-frame clones and leaves some out. The sample holds about 88,000 clones, roughly 87% seen once. Sample: peripheral blood. Receptors originate from a male donor with acute or convalescent COVID-19.

Here the CDR3 reads CASSPQTGTGRSGNTIYF. In nucleotides, the CDR3 is TGTGCCAGCTCACCACAAACCGGGACAGGGCGCTCTGGAAACACCATATATTTT. The chain is built from TRBV18 and TRBJ1-3, with 9 positions matching TRBD1. CDR3 size: 18 residues. Trimming removed 1 base from V and 0 bases from J; junction bases left unmatched: 7. CDR1 KGHSH and CDR2 LQKENI come from the germline V gene.

The V gene is TRBV19, the J gene TRBJ1-6; 10 bases agree with TRBD1. Germline V gene data show CDR1 as LNHDA and CDR2 as SQIVND (reference sequence). Trimming cost V 6 bases and J 9 bases; bases outside gene matches: 8. CDR3 length: 15 residues. The CDR3 reads CASRGTGTGVSPLHF. CDR3 DNA: TGTGCCAGTAGGGGAACCGGGACAGGGGTTTCACCCCTCCACTTT.

V and J are TRBV5-4 and TRBJ1-6; D might be TRBD1 (6 bases). The ends were cut back, 3 bases at V and 3 bases at J, with 16 bases in the middle. Germline-derived CDR1 and CDR2 are SGHNT and YYREEE (reference sequence). CDR3 size: 17 residues. The CDR3, as DNA: TGTGCCAGCAGCTCCGTGACAGGCTCAAACTATAATTCACCCCTCCACTTT. The encoded protein is CASSSVTGSNYNSPLHF.

The V call is TRBV12-3 or TRBV12-4, the J call TRBJ2-7; TRBD2 is a possible D gene (6 bases). The CDR3 has 13 residues. Trimming stripped 3 bases from V and 1 base from J, with 7 bases between. The CDR3 DNA reads as TGTGCCAGCAGTTTCGGAGGGTCCTACGAGCAGTACTTC. It specifies CASSFGGSYEQYF.

In nucleotides, the CDR3 is TGTGCCAGCAGCCGGACTAGCGGGGGGTCTAGCACAGATACGCAGTATTTT. Its protein is CASSRTSGGSSTDTQYF. The V and J genes are TRBV7-6 and TRBJ2-3, with 14 bases aligning to TRBD2. Germline V gene data show CDR1 as SGHVS and CDR2 as FNYEAQ. Unmatched junction bases numbered 4, after V lost 5 bases and J lost 0 bases. CDR3 length: 17 amino acids.

This chain connects TRBV4-2 to TRBJ1-4, with D possibly TRBD1 on 5 matching bases. The V gene's germline CDR1 is LGHNA and CDR2 YNFKEQ. The CDR3 spans 14 residues. V lost 1 base to trimming and J lost 2 bases, with 5 bases between them. The CDR3 is CASSQGQTNEKLFF. Here the CDR3 DNA reads TGTGCCAGCAGCCAAGGACAGACTAATGAAAAACTGTTTTTT.

The table lists this clone with a count of one. The gene calls are TRBV25-1 and TRBJ1-1; 9 nucleotides line up with TRBD1. The V gene's germline CDR1 is MGHDK and CDR2 SYGVNS. Trimming at V came to 5 bases and at J to 0 bases, leaving 7 bases not matched to a gene. This CDR3 is built from 16 residues. The CDR3 loop reads CASSPLGQGLNTEAFF. DNA for the CDR3: TGTGCCAGCAGTCCCCTTGGACAGGGGTTGAACACTGAAGCTTTCTTT. The complete variable domain, with remaining parts taken from reference TRBV25-1 and TRBJ1-1, reads EADIYQTPRYLVIGTGKKITLECSQTMGHDKMYWYQQDPGMELHLIHYSYGVNSTEKGDLSSESTVSRIRTEHFPLTLESARPSHTSQYLCASSPLGQGLNTEAFFGQGTRLTVV.

The chain joins TRBV4-1 to TRBJ1-2, with 8 bases aligning to TRBD1. The V segment lost 4 bases and the J segment 2 bases; nucleotides outside the gene matches: 3. CDR1 and CDR2 from the germline V gene are MGHRA and YSYEKL. CDR3 length: 14 amino acids. The CDR3 nucleotides read TGCGCCAGCAGCCCGGGACAGGCCAACTATGGCTACACCTTC. The encoded protein is CASSPGQANYGYTF.

The chain couples TRBV19 to TRBJ1-4; D not resolved. Between the trimmed V and J ends, which lost 4 bases and 12 bases, there was a span of 12 bases. There are 12 residues in the CDR3. Germline CDR1 is LNHDA and CDR2 is SQIVND (reference sequence). The CDR3 coding sequence is TGTGCCAGTAGTACTAGAGGAGGTGAACTGTTTTTT. Translated: CASSTRGGELFF.

J is TRBJ1-4 and V is TRBV6-5, with a tentative D call TRBD1 (6 bases). Trimming shortened V by 1 base and J by 2 bases, and 11 bases separated the two germline ends. CDR1 MNHEY and CDR2 SVGAGI come from the germline V gene. This CDR3 has 16 amino acids. The CDR3 sequence is CASSYLGGPTNEKLFF. DNA for the CDR3: TGTGCCAGCAGTTACTTGGGGGGGCCGACTAATGAAAAACTGTTTTTT.

The chain links TRBV5-1 to TRBJ2-1, with 10 bases aligning to TRBD2. The V gene end was trimmed by 0 bases and the J gene end by 4 bases; junction bases not matched to a gene: 10. The length of the CDR3 is 18 residues. Looked up from germline, CDR1 is SGHRS and CDR2 is YFSETQ. The CDR3 loop reads CASSLASGGASFYNEQFF. The CDR3, as DNA: TGCGCCAGCAGCTTGGCCAGCGGGGGGGCCTCATTTTACAATGAGCAGTTCTTC.

The V and J genes are TRBV18 and TRBJ2-3, with a weak D call TRBD1 (5 bases). CDR1 KGHSH and CDR2 LQKENI come from the germline V gene. CDR3 size: 14 residues. V was trimmed by 1 base and J by 2 bases, leaving 7 bases between them. In DNA form, the CDR3 reads TGTGCCAGCTCACCACAGGGGCCCACAGATACGCAGTATTTT. Its translation is CASSPQGPTDTQYF.

The V call is TRBV24-1, the J call TRBJ2-3; D gene ambiguous. V lost 0 bases and J lost 6, with 9 bases in between. From germline, CDR1 is KGHDR and CDR2 SFDVKD. This CDR3 comprises 14 residues. The CDR3 spells CATSDLQIGDTQYF. The CDR3 DNA reads TGTGCCACCAGTGATTTGCAGATCGGGGATACGCAGTATTTT.

V and J are TRBV9 and TRBJ2-7, with TRBD1 matching over 10 bases. The CDR3 is made up of 14 amino acids. V dropped 3 bases and J dropped 5; count of bases not matched to a gene: 5. Germline V CDR1 and CDR2: SGDLS, YYNGEE. CDR3 bases: TGTGCCAGCAGCGCCGGGACAGGGGACAACGAGCAGTACTTC. It is translated as CASSAGTGDNEQYF.

This chain connects TRBV6-2 or TRBV6-3 to TRBJ2-7; D not certain. Trimming cost V 6 bases and J 7 bases, with 10 bases left between them. From germline, CDR1 is MNHEY and CDR2 SVGEGT. This CDR3 comprises 11 residues. This chain's CDR3 is CASSPQTEQYF. CDR3 DNA: TGTGCCAGCAGCCCGCAGACTGAGCAGTACTTC.

The chain links TRBV3-1 (or the pseudogene TRBV3-2) to TRBJ1-5; 8 nucleotides align to TRBD1. Germline V CDR1 and CDR2: LGHDT, YNNKEL (reference sequence). The CDR3 extends over 16 amino acids. V was pared by 1 base and J by 4 bases, with 6 bases of the junction left unmatched. The CDR3 loop reads CASSQGQGSTNQPQHF. CDR3 DNA sequence: TGTGCCAGCAGCCAAGGACAGGGGTCTACTAATCAGCCCCAGCATTTT.

The chain carries TRBV19 and TRBJ2-2; 7 bases match TRBD2. V shed 3 bases, J shed 5 bases, and the junction held 15 bases outside the gene matches. The CDR3 loop spans 18 amino acids. Germline assignment: CDR1 LNHDA and CDR2 SQIVND (reference sequence). The CDR3 bases are TGTGCCAGTAGTATTAAGTCAGGGAGGGTGGTCGTGACCGGGGAGCTGTTTTTT. This gives the protein CASSIKSGRVVVTGELFF.

The CDR3 DNA reads TGTGCCAGCAGGTACAGGGGGATCACTGAAGCTTTCTTT. Amino acids: CASRYRGITEAFF. This chain joins TRBV27 and TRBJ1-1; 8 bases map to TRBD1. There are 13 residues in the CDR3. CDR1 MNHEY and CDR2 SMNVEV come from the germline V gene (reference sequence). After removal of 6 bases from V and 4 bases from J, the junction contained 4 bases not matched to a gene.

This chain links TRBV7-3 with TRBJ2-1; 12 bases agree with TRBD2. After removal of 5 bases from V and 4 bases from J, the junction contained 9 bases not matched to a gene. The CDR3 contains 17 residues. The germline V gene encodes CDR1 SGHTA and CDR2 FQGTGA. The CDR3 DNA reads TGTGCCAGCAGCACCCGAGGACTAGCGGGGACTTACAATGAGCAGTTCTTC. Amino acids: CASSTRGLAGTYNEQFF.

In this sample, this clone turned up a few times. The chain employs TRBV7-2 and TRBJ1-3; a weak D match, TRBD1 (5 bases). V lost 2 bases to trimming and J lost 0 bases, with 17 bases between them. This CDR3 has 18 residues. Germline values: CDR1 SGHTA, CDR2 FQGNSA. CDR3 in amino acids: CASSLNPGGGDSGNTIYF. CDR3 DNA sequence: TGTGCCAGCAGCTTAAATCCGGGGGGAGGCGACTCTGGAAACACCATATATTTT.

The chain is built from TRBV6-5 and TRBJ1-4; 9 bases agree with TRBD1. This CDR3 comprises 15 residues. V lost 1 base, J lost 7 bases, and 4 bases stayed unmatched. The germline gives CDR1 MNHEY, CDR2 SVGAGI. The CDR3 reads CASSYYRGRSEKLFF. In DNA form, the CDR3 reads TGTGCCAGCAGTTACTACAGGGGGCGTAGTGAAAAACTGTTTTTT.

The chain couples TRBV10-1 to TRBJ1-2, with TRBD1 as a possible D gene (6 bases). The CDR3 is 14 amino acids. CDR1 WNHNN and CDR2 SYGVQD come from the germline V gene (reference sequence). V lost 8 bases, J lost 0 bases, and 13 bases lay in between. The CDR3 is CASSRQAANYGYTF. In DNA form, the CDR3 reads TGCGCCAGCTCGAGACAGGCAGCTAACTATGGCTACACCTTC.

The chain is built from TRBV6-2 or TRBV6-3 and TRBJ2-7; TRBD2 might be the D (6 bases). CDR1 is MNHEY, CDR2 SVGEGT, per germline. The V gene lost 3 bases and the J gene lost 2 bases, with 14 bases spanning the gap. CDR3 length equals 15 residues. This CDR3 is CASSYTRGGPYEQYF. The CDR3 DNA follows: TGTGCCAGCAGTTATACCCGGGGAGGCCCCTACGAGCAGTACTTC.

The V call is TRBV7-2, the J call TRBJ1-6, with D unclear. The CDR3 has 15 residues. V lost 0 bases to trimming and J lost 3 bases, with 6 bases between them. From germline, CDR1 is SGHTA and CDR2 FQGNSA. Here the CDR3 DNA reads TGTGCCAGCAGCTTAGCAGCAATCTATAATTCACCCCTCCACTTT. Translating gives CASSLAAIYNSPLHF.

The gene calls are TRBV29-1 and TRBJ2-5; D call uncertain. V lost 4 bases, J lost 5 bases, and 17 bases lay in between. Germline lookup yields CDR1 SQVTM and CDR2 ANQGSEA. The CDR3 is 14 residues long. The CDR3 protein is CSVVVYSNVETQYF. CDR3 DNA: TGCAGCGTTGTCGTCTACTCAAATGTCGAGACCCAGTACTTC.

V gene TRBV3-1 (or the pseudogene TRBV3-2) combines with J gene TRBJ1-1, with D unresolved. V was cut by 4 bases and J by 1 base, with 13 bases left in between. Germline V gene lookup returns CDR1 LGHDT and CDR2 YNNKEL (reference sequence). The CDR3 length is 15 residues. CDR3 sequence: CASSRVQPGNTEAFF. DNA for the CDR3: TGTGCCAGCAGCCGCGTACAGCCCGGGAACACTGAAGCTTTCTTT.

The chain links TRBV5-1 to TRBJ2-5; no clear D gene. Germline V gives CDR1 SGHRS, CDR2 YFSETQ. The CDR3 is 16 amino acids. V dropped 3 bases and J dropped 0 bases, with 15 bases sitting between them. This chain's CDR3 is CASSSGSSTYQETQYF. In nucleotides, the CDR3 is TGCGCCAGCAGCTCCGGGTCATCGACGTACCAAGAGACCCAGTACTTC.

This chain uses TRBV7-6 with TRBJ2-7; TRBD1 matches at 9 bases. Germline V lookup: CDR1 SGHVS, CDR2 FNYEAQ. The V and J ends lost 5 bases and 5 bases, in that order; junction bases with no gene match: 7. The CDR3 has 14 amino acids. The CDR3 DNA follows: TGTGCCAGCAGCAAATCCGGGACAGGGAACGAGCAGTACTTC. Encoded protein: CASSKSGTGNEQYF.

The CDR3 here is CASISSGAYEQYF. CDR3 DNA: TGTGCCAGCATTTCTAGCGGGGCCTACGAGCAGTACTTC. The J gene is TRBJ2-7, the V gene TRBV12-3 or TRBV12-4, with 9 nucleotides matching TRBD2. This CDR3 has 13 amino acids. Germline trimming cut 7 bases from V and 2 bases from J; bases unmatched to any gene: 3.

This sequence joins TRBV30 and TRBJ1-6; D is ambiguous. Trimming removed 4 bases from V and 2 bases from J, with 12 bases in between. CDR1 GTSNPN and CDR2 SVGIG come from the germline V gene (reference sequence). This CDR3 has 15 amino acids. The CDR3 spells CAWKRGIAYNSPLHF. The CDR3 bases are TGTGCCTGGAAGCGGGGAATCGCCTATAATTCACCCCTCCACTTT.

The chain is built from TRBV5-1 and TRBJ2-7, with TRBD1 matching 9 bases. V was clipped by 1 base and J by 5 bases; unmatched bases: 4. Germline CDR1 is SGHRS and CDR2 is YFSETQ. The CDR3 loop spans 14 amino acids. CDR3 sequence reads: CASSLTGGIDEQYF. Here the CDR3 DNA reads TGCGCCAGCAGCTTGACAGGGGGCATTGACGAGCAGTACTTC.

The rearrangement links TRBV27 to TRBJ2-6; 9 bases line up with TRBD1. V lost 6 bases to trimming and J lost 1 base; unmatched junction nucleotides: 10. CDR1 is MNHEY, CDR2 SMNVEV, per germline (reference sequence). CDR3 length: 18 residues. The CDR3 DNA is TGTGCCAGCAGGCGGACAGGGGTTCAAGGATCTGGGGCCAACGTCCTGACTTTC. This codes for CASRRTGVQGSGANVLTF.